The present T cell receptor (beta chain) was sequenced within a study of early T cells in non-severe SARS-CoV-2 infection. Individual cDNA molecules received unique molecular identifiers during library preparation. A single record per CDR3 protein comes from TCRdb applying MiXCR to the 5' RACE reads. The table shows fewer than 65,000 distinct CDR3 sequences, with approximately 13% occurring only once. Trimming shortened V by 1 base and J by 0 bases, and 5 bases separated the two germline ends. CDR3 length: 14 amino acids. Per the germline V gene, CDR1 is SGHTA and CDR2 is FQGTGA. This clonotype was recorded a few times.

The chain joins TRBV7-3 to TRBJ2-3; no clear D gene. The clonotype comes from an adult who was a healthcare worker with PCR-confirmed SARS-CoV-2 infection or an uninfected control (not recorded which). The sequencing sample was made of whole blood. This CDR3 is CASSLRASTDTQYF. The CDR3 bases are TGTGCCAGCAGCTTAAGGGCTAGCACAGATACGCAGTATTTT.